This T cell receptor (delta chain) is drawn from a study of gamma-delta T cells after stem cell transplantation. This clone was detected a few times. TCRdb called clones from the RT-PCR reads again using CATT. The sample gives around 1,500 delta-chain clones, roughly 7.7% of which show up once; about 42% is in the top ten. Sequenced material: gamma-delta T cells. The source is a human donor. It is not recorded whose cells these are; they may come from a transplant donor.

CDR3 nucleotide sequence: TGTGCCTGTGACACCGTGGGGGTAAGCTCCTGGGACACCCGACAGATGTTTTTC. Protein sequence: CACDTVGVSSWDTRQMFF. V and J are TRDV2 and TRDJ3, with a possible D match to TRDD3 (6 bases). Trimming pared 0 bases from V and 0 bases from J, leaving 11 bases between. In germline, CDR1 is GEAIGNYY, CDR2 EKD. CDR3 length: 18 residues.